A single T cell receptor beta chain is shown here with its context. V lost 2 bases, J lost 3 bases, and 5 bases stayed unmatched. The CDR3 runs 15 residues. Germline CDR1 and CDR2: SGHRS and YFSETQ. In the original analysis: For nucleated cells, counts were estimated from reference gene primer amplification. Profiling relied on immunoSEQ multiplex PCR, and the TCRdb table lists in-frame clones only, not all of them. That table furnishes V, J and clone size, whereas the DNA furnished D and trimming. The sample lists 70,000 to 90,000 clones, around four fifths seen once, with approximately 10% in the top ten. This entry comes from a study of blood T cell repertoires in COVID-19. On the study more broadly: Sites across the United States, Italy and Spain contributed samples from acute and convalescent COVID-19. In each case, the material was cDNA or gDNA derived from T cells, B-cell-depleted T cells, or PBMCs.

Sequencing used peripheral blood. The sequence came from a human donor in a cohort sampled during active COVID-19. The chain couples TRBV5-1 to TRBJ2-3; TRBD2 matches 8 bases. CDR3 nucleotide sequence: TGCGCCAGCAGCTTCGGGAGGGCCGGGACAGATACGCAGTATTTT. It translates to CASSFGRAGTDTQYF.